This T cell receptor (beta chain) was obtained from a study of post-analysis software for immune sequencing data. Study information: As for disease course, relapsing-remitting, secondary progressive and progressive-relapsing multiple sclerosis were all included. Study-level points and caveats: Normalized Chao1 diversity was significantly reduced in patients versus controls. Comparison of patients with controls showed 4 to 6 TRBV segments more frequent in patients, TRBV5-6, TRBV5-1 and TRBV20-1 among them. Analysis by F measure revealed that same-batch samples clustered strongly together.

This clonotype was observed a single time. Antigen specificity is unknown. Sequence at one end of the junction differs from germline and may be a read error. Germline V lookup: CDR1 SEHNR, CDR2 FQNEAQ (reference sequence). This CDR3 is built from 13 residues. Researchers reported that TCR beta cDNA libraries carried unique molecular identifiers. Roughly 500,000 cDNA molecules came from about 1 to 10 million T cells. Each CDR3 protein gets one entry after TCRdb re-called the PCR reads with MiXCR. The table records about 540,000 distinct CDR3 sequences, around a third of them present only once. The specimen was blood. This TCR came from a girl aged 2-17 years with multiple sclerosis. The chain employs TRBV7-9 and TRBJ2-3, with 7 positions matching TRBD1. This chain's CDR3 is CASRTGLTDTQYF. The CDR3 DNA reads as TGCGCCAGTCGGACAGGTTTAACAGATACGCAGTATTTT.